The source of this TCR beta chain is a study of T cells expressing NK-cell markers. Study-level information: Sorted CD3+CD56-NKG2C+, CD3+CD56+NKG2C- and CD3+CD56+NKG2C+ T cells were the source of the TCR beta repertoires. There were seven HCMV-seropositive donors and one seronegative donor among the eight sequenced.

TCR beta libraries carry UMIs added by 5'RACE template switching. With the 5' RACE reads reprocessed, TCRdb shows one record per CDR3 protein and no DNA. This specimen shows fewer than 550,000 distinct CDR3 sequences; the ten leading clones hold almost 1.5%. This CDR3 comprises 12 residues. Study results and caveats: Each of over 5 donors carried dominant NKG2C+ clonotypes accounting for about 1.0-8% of CD8+ T cells.

Regarding this clonotype: What it binds is unknown.

The sequence was obtained from a woman in her fifties or sixties in good health. Sequencing was performed on blood T cells: a sorted CD56 or NKG2C T cell subset, CD4+ or CD8+ T cells, or bulk PBMC T cells (not recorded which). The chain couples TRBV12-3 or TRBV12-4 to TRBJ2-7; TCRdb returns TRBD1, unconfirmable since there is no DNA. The chain's CDR3 is CASSLVAHEQYF.